The 27 T cell receptor beta chains listed next were all sequenced from one sample in a study of T cell changes during pregnancy in multiple sclerosis. TCRdb's table, derived via immunoSEQ multiplex PCR, lists solely in-frame clones and lacks some. This sample has over 70,000 clones, with roughly 90% found just once. The starting material was peripheral blood, obtained in the first trimester of pregnancy. Receptors originate from a female donor in good health, enrolled as a control in a pregnancy study.

This chain connects TRBV4-2 to TRBJ2-1, with D tentatively TRBD2 (6 bases). In germline, CDR1 is LGHNA, CDR2 YNFKEQ. V lost 1 base, J lost 0 bases, and 10 bases lay in between. The CDR3 has 16 residues. The CDR3 is CASSQVAGSSYNEQFF. The CDR3 nucleotides read TGTGCCAGCAGCCAAGTGGCGGGGAGCTCCTACAATGAGCAGTTCTTC.

This chain links TRBV5-4 with TRBJ2-2; D perhaps matches TRBD2 (5 bases). V was shortened by 1 base and J by 7 bases, with 5 bases between the two germline ends. Germline lookup yields CDR1 SGHNT and CDR2 YYREEE (reference sequence). The CDR3 consists of 12 residues. The CDR3 DNA reads TGTGCCAGCAGCTTGCGGGGCGGGGAGCTGTTTTTT. Its protein is CASSLRGGELFF.

This sequence joins TRBV7-3 and TRBJ2-1; tentative D call: TRBD2 (7 bases). The CDR3 totals 17 residues. Trimming stripped 5 bases from V and 7 bases from J, with 24 bases between. The V gene's germline CDR1 is SGHTA and CDR2 FQGTGA. In nucleotides, the CDR3 is TGTGCCAGCAGCCCGCGGCCAAGACAGGCCGGGGGGAATGAGCAGTTCTTC. Protein sequence: CASSPRPRQAGGNEQFF.

The V and J genes are TRBV13 and TRBJ1-1; D is ambiguous. In germline, CDR1 is PRHDT, CDR2 FYEKMQ (reference sequence). The CDR3 has 12 amino acids. V was clipped by 4 bases and J by 0 bases, with 3 bases between them. The CDR3 bases are TGTGCCAGCAGCTCAGTGAACACTGAAGCTTTCTTT. Its protein is CASSSVNTEAFF.

This rearrangement joins TRBV7-2 to TRBJ1-2; D not certain. The germline V and J ends were trimmed by 5 bases and 7 bases, with 20 bases remaining between them. This CDR3 comprises 15 residues. Germline CDR1 SGHTA, CDR2 FQGNSA. CDR3 residues: CASSPGGFGVSGYTF. Written as DNA, the CDR3 is TGTGCCAGCAGCCCAGGCGGATTCGGGGTGTCTGGCTACACCTTC.

This chain connects TRBV7-6 to TRBJ2-1, with TRBD1 matching over 8 bases. The germline V gene has CDR1 SGHVS and CDR2 FNYEAQ. The ends lost 0 bases at V and 6 bases at J; junction bases unmatched: 4. The length of the CDR3 is 15 residues. The CDR3 nucleotides read TGTGCCAGCAGCTTAGCCTGGACAGGGCGCAATGAGCAGTTCTTC. Residues: CASSLAWTGRNEQFF.

The chain is built from TRBV7-2 and TRBJ2-7; 7 nucleotides agree with TRBD1. Germline V lookup: CDR1 SGHTA, CDR2 FQGNSA. The trim removed 3 bases at V and 5 bases at J, leaving 7 bases unmatched. The CDR3 is 14 residues long. The CDR3 nucleotides read TGTGCCAGCAGCTTCTCGACAGGGAGCAACGAGCAGTACTTC. Residues: CASSFSTGSNEQYF.

The CDR3 sequence is CASSPGSNQPQHF. The CDR3 nucleotides read TGTGCCAGCAGCCCGGGGAGCAATCAGCCCCAGCATTTT. V gene TRBV7-9 combines with J gene TRBJ1-5; no definite D call. Germline V CDR1 and CDR2: SEHNR, FQNEAQ (reference sequence). The length of the CDR3 is 13 residues. Trimming pared 5 bases from V and 1 base from J, leaving 6 bases between. The whole variable domain, remainder taken from reference TRBV7-9 and TRBJ1-5, is DTGVSQNPRHKITKRGQNVTFRCDPISEHNRLYWYRQTLGQGPEFLTYFQNEAQLEKSRLLSDRFSAERPKGSFSTLEIQRTEQGDSAMYLCASSPGSNQPQHFGDGTRLSIL.

The V and J genes are TRBV18 and TRBJ2-3; possible D gene TRBD1, 6 bases. The CDR3 runs 14 residues. From germline, CDR1 is KGHSH and CDR2 LQKENI. Trimming took off 5 bases at V and 3 bases at J, with 12 bases between the two ends. The CDR3 region has the DNA TGTGCCAGCTCAAACACGAGGGGGACAGATACGCAGTATTTT. Amino acid sequence: CASSNTRGTDTQYF. The full variable domain, completed using reference TRBV18 and TRBJ2-3, is NAGVMQNPRHLVRRRGQEARLRCSPMKGHSHVYWYRQLPEEGLKFMVYLQKENIIDESGMPKERFSAEFPKEGPSILRIQQVVRGDSAAYFCASSNTRGTDTQYFGPGTRLTVL.

Points on this clone: At the DNA level, this CDR3 is encoded by other sequences in the same sample as well. The V and J genes are TRBV20-1 and TRBJ1-1; D is unclear. Germline CDR1 and CDR2: DFQATT and SNEGSKA (reference sequence). This CDR3 is 11 amino acids long. V was clipped by 4 bases and J by 7 bases, with 10 bases between them. CDR3 sequence (DNA): TGCAGTGCTACGCCTCAGATTGAAGCTTTCTTT. Encoded protein: CSATPQIEAFF.

CDR3 sequence reads: CASTRDSAYEQYF. For the CDR3, the DNA is TGTGCCAGCACCCGGGACAGCGCCTACGAGCAGTACTTC. The chain recombines TRBV25-1 with TRBJ2-7, with 7 bases identical to TRBD1. The CDR3 consists of 13 residues. Germline CDR1 reads MGHDK; CDR2 reads SYGVNS. Trimming took 7 bases from V and 2 from J; bases not matched to a gene: 5.

The chain uses TRBV6-5 and TRBJ1-1; D is unclear. Germline CDR1 MNHEY, CDR2 SVGAGI. The ends were cut back, 3 bases at V and 1 base at J, with 12 bases in the middle. The CDR3 contains 15 residues. Written as DNA, the CDR3 is TGTGCCAGCAGTTATGGGAGACATCAGAACACTGAAGCTTTCTTT. This codes for CASSYGRHQNTEAFF.

The genes are TRBV19 and TRBJ2-7; 8 nucleotides match TRBD1. The CDR3 consists of 14 residues. The J segment lost 2 bases and the V segment lost 4 bases, leaving 4 bases of the junction unmatched. The germline CDR1 and CDR2 sequences are LNHDA and SQIVND (reference sequence). CDR3 sequence reads: CASSRQGPPYEQYF. The CDR3 DNA follows: TGTGCCAGTAGTAGACAGGGGCCCCCCTACGAGCAGTACTTC. Supplemented by reference TRBV19 and TRBJ2-7, the full variable domain reads DGGITQSPKYLFRKEGQNVTLSCEQNLNHDAMYWYRQDPGQGLRLIYYSQIVNDFQKGDIAEGYSVSREKKESFPLTVTSAQKNPTAFYLCASSRQGPPYEQYFGPGTRLTVT.

The genes are TRBV28 and TRBJ1-1; perhaps TRBD1 as D (6 bases). The CDR3 is made up of 14 amino acids. Looked up from germline, CDR1 is MDHEN and CDR2 is SYDVKM. V lost 3 bases to trimming and J lost 0 bases, with 8 bases between them. CDR3 amino acids: CASSFQGLNTEAFF. The CDR3 coding sequence is TGTGCCAGCAGTTTCCAGGGGTTGAACACTGAAGCTTTCTTT.

V usage is TRBV2 and J usage is TRBJ2-7; D is uncertain. V was pared by 7 bases and J by 1 base, with 14 bases between. The V gene's germline CDR1 is SNHLY and CDR2 FYNNEI. The CDR3 is 14 residues long. In DNA, the CDR3 is TGTGCCAGCATTCGACCCGGAGATTCCTACGAGCAGTACTTC. Its protein is CASIRPGDSYEQYF.

V gene TRBV9 combines with J gene TRBJ1-4; D might be TRBD1 (5 bases). The germline V and J ends were trimmed by 3 bases and 6 bases, with 12 bases remaining between them. The length of the CDR3 is 14 residues. Germline CDR1 SGDLS, CDR2 YYNGEE. In DNA, the CDR3 is TGTGCCAGCAGCGGTGGGACGGGAGATGAAAAACTGTTTTTT. Its protein product is CASSGGTGDEKLFF.

This rearrangement joins TRBV6-4 to TRBJ2-2; TRBD2 is a possible D gene (6 bases). Trimming cost V 3 bases and J 6 bases, with 14 bases left between them. Germline CDR1 is MRHNA and CDR2 is SNTAGT. CDR3 size: 15 residues. The CDR3 loop is CASSEEGGGAGELFF. CDR3 coding DNA: TGTGCCAGCAGTGAAGAGGGCGGAGGGGCCGGGGAGCTGTTTTTT.

The chain combines TRBV9 with TRBJ2-2; TRBD2 matches at 7 bases. Germline V gene data show CDR1 as SGDLS and CDR2 as YYNGEE. The J segment lost 3 bases and the V segment lost 0 bases, leaving 11 bases of the junction unmatched. The CDR3 is 18 amino acids. CDR3 DNA sequence: TGTGCCAGCAGCGTAGCGTCGATCGGGCTAGCGGACACCGGGGAGCTGTTTTTT. Its protein product is CASSVASIGLADTGELFF.

Note on this clone: Germline and junction disagree at one end, which may indicate a read error. This rearrangement joins TRBV7-7 to TRBJ2-3, with D possibly TRBD2 on 6 matching bases. Germline V gene sequence: CDR1 SSHAT, CDR2 FNYEAQ (reference sequence). The CDR3 sequence is 13 residues long. The CDR3, as DNA: TGTGCTAGCATCGGGGGTGGCACAGATACGCAGTATTTT. Translating it yields CASIGGGTDTQYF.

The chain couples TRBV9 to TRBJ1-4, with 7 positions matching TRBD1. In germline, CDR1 is SGDLS, CDR2 YYNGEE. The CDR3 has 15 amino acids. V dropped 4 bases and J dropped 3; count of bases not matched to a gene: 6. This CDR3 reads CASSLRTGSNEKLFF. CDR3 sequence (DNA): TGTGCCAGCAGCCTTCGGACAGGCTCTAATGAAAAACTGTTTTTT.

The chain is built from TRBV7-9 and TRBJ1-1; maybe TRBD1 (6 bases). The length of the CDR3 is 14 residues. V lost 4 bases to trimming and J lost 6 bases, with 15 bases between them. The germline V gene has CDR1 SEHNR and CDR2 FQNEAQ (reference sequence). This CDR3 is CASSSPGDRAEAFF. The CDR3 DNA reads TGTGCCAGCAGCTCCCCAGGGGATCGGGCTGAAGCTTTCTTT.

This clone was seen only once. The chain carries TRBV4-2 and TRBJ2-2; D is unresolved. CDR3 length: 15 amino acids. Trimming removed 4 bases from V and 7 bases from J, with 16 bases in between. The germline CDR1 and CDR2 sequences are LGHNA and YNFKEQ. CDR3 protein: CASSRLGRSNGELFF. The CDR3 region has the DNA TGTGCCAGCAGCCGTTTGGGCAGGTCAAACGGGGAGCTGTTTTTT.

The genes are TRBV5-1 and TRBJ2-3; 10 nucleotides line up with TRBD1. From germline, CDR1 is SGHRS and CDR2 YFSETQ. This CDR3 has 15 residues. Trimming took 4 bases from V and 4 from J; bases not matched to a gene: 6. The CDR3: CASSVGQGPADTQYF. CDR3 DNA sequence: TGCGCCAGCAGCGTGGGACAGGGGCCGGCAGATACGCAGTATTTT. Supplemented by reference TRBV5-1 and TRBJ2-3, the full variable domain reads KAGVTQTPRYLIKTRGQQVTLSCSPISGHRSVSWYQQTPGQGLQFLFEYFSETQRNKGNFPGRFSGRQFSNSRSEMNVSTLELGDSALYLCASSVGQGPADTQYFGPGTRLTVL.

The chain has TRBV7-9 and TRBJ1-2; tentative D call: TRBD1 (6 bases). Per the germline V gene, CDR1 is SEHNR and CDR2 is FQNEAQ (reference sequence). The CDR3 is made up of 13 amino acids. V was cut by 5 bases and J by 5 bases, with 12 bases left in between. CDR3 protein: CASSTGQLYGYTF. DNA of the CDR3: TGTGCCAGCAGCACCGGACAGCTTTATGGCTACACCTTC.

This chain links TRBV6-4 with TRBJ2-1, with 7 nucleotides matching TRBD2. This CDR3 has 16 residues. Germline V gene data show CDR1 as MRHNA and CDR2 as SNTAGT. The J segment lost 8 bases and the V segment lost 0 bases, leaving 10 bases of the junction unmatched. This chain's CDR3 is CASSDSPGTSADEQFF. CDR3 in DNA: TGTGCCAGCAGTGACTCTCCGGGCACTAGCGCGGATGAGCAGTTCTTC.

V and J are TRBV19 and TRBJ1-5, with 9 nucleotides matching TRBD1. Per the germline V gene, CDR1 is LNHDA and CDR2 is SQIVND (reference sequence). The trim removed 3 bases at V and 7 bases at J, leaving 4 bases unmatched. The CDR3 totals 14 residues. CDR3 region: CASSMGTGWQPQHF. The DNA for the CDR3 is TGTGCCAGTAGTATGGGGACAGGGTGGCAGCCCCAGCATTTT.

The chain is built from TRBV19 and TRBJ2-2; D call uncertain. Germline lookup yields CDR1 LNHDA and CDR2 SQIVND (reference sequence). This CDR3 spans 15 amino acids. Trimming removed 3 bases at V and 1 base at J, with 9 bases between. The DNA for the CDR3 is TGTGCCAGTAGTATCTCCCCGGTGAACACCGGGGAGCTGTTTTTT. Translated, it gives CASSISPVNTGELFF.